What follows are 18 T cell receptor beta chains derived from one specimen sequenced in a study of blood T cell repertoires in COVID-19. Clones were read by immunoSEQ multiplex PCR, and TCRdb kept only the in-frame ones, dropping some. The sample holds roughly 87,000 clones, approximately 75% seen once. The sequencing sample was made of peripheral blood. The receptors were gathered from a woman between 50 and 59 years old with acute or convalescent COVID-19.

This chain uses TRBV5-1 with TRBJ2-5, with 7 bases aligning to TRBD2. The trim removed 4 bases at V and 0 bases at J, leaving 0 bases unmatched. In germline, CDR1 is SGHRS, CDR2 YFSETQ. The CDR3 runs to 13 residues. The CDR3: CASSGTNQETQYF. The CDR3 nucleotides read TGCGCCAGCAGCGGGACTAACCAAGAGACCCAGTACTTC. Together with reference TRBV5-1 and TRBJ2-5, the CDR3 gives the full variable domain: KAGVTQTPRYLIKTRGQQVTLSCSPISGHRSVSWYQQTPGQGLQFLFEYFSETQRNKGNFPGRFSGRQFSNSRSEMNVSTLELGDSALYLCASSGTNQETQYFGPGTRLLVL.

CDR3 nucleotide sequence: TGCGCCAGCAGCTTGACAGGGGATAACACTGAAGCTTTCTTT. Its translation: CASSLTGDNTEAFF. The chain carries TRBV5-1 and TRBJ1-1; 7 nucleotides align to TRBD1. J gave up 2 bases and V 1 base, and 2 bases lay outside the gene matches. The CDR3 has 14 amino acids. CDR1 and CDR2 (germline): SGHRS, YFSETQ.

The chain joins TRBV10-3 to TRBJ1-2, with 11 bases lining up with TRBD1. CDR3 length equals 14 residues. V shed 10 bases and J 5 bases; nucleotides not matched to a gene: 9. Germline-derived CDR1 and CDR2 are ENHRY and SYGVKD. The chain's CDR3 is CATWTGGAIYGYTF. In nucleotides, the CDR3 is TGTGCCACATGGACAGGGGGCGCGATTTATGGCTACACCTTC.

The chain carries TRBV14 and TRBJ2-4, with 9 bases matching TRBD2. The J segment lost 0 bases and the V segment lost 2 bases, leaving 8 bases of the junction unmatched. The CDR3 runs 18 residues. CDR1 and CDR2 from the germline V gene are SGHDN and FVKESK. The CDR3 region is CASSQTSGSNLAKNIQYF. The CDR3 bases are TGTGCCAGCAGCCAAACTAGCGGGTCCAACCTAGCCAAAAACATTCAGTACTTC. The whole variable domain, filled in from reference TRBV14 and TRBJ2-4, reads EAGVTQFPSHSVIEKGQTVTLRCDPISGHDNLYWYRRVMGKEIKFLLHFVKESKQDESGMPNNRFLAERTGGTYSTLKVQPAELEDSGVYFCASSQTSGSNLAKNIQYFGAGTRLSVL.

This chain links TRBV28 with TRBJ1-2; D gene unclear. The V end lost 3 bases, the J end lost 6 bases, and 8 bases lay between the germline ends. The CDR3 covers 12 residues. Germline V CDR1 and CDR2: MDHEN, SYDVKM. The CDR3 region has the DNA TGTGCCAGCAGTTTGTACGGGAATGGCTACACCTTC. This gives the protein CASSLYGNGYTF.

This CDR3 reads CSASRTANTEAFF. CDR3 coding DNA: TGCAGTGCTAGTAGAACAGCGAACACTGAAGCTTTCTTT. The chain is built from TRBV20-1 and TRBJ1-1; no definite D call. The CDR3 runs 13 residues. Per germline, CDR1 DFQATT and CDR2 SNEGSKA (reference sequence). The V and J ends lost 3 bases and 1 base respectively, with 9 bases between them.

The CDR3 bases are TGCGCCAGCAGCCAAGGTGGACAGGGGTGGACTGAAGCTTTCTTT. It yields the protein CASSQGGQGWTEAFF. V is TRBV4-1 and J is TRBJ1-1, with 9 nucleotides matching TRBD1. Germline V gene sequence: CDR1 MGHRA, CDR2 YSYEKL. The V gene end was trimmed by 1 base and the J gene end by 5 bases; junction bases not matched to a gene: 5. This CDR3 comprises 15 residues.

A few counts support this clone. V and J are TRBV7-2 and TRBJ1-2; the match to TRBD1 covers 9 bases. Germline values: CDR1 SGHTA, CDR2 FQGNSA. The trim removed 1 base at V and 4 bases at J, leaving 4 bases unmatched. This CDR3 has 15 amino acids. The CDR3 loop is CASSLGTGGIYGYTF. In DNA, the CDR3 is TGTGCCAGCAGCTTAGGAACAGGGGGCATCTATGGCTACACCTTC.

The rearrangement uses TRBV28 and TRBJ1-6; 7 positions match TRBD1. This CDR3 is 14 amino acids long. J was trimmed by 6 bases and V by 4 bases; bases with no gene match: 3. Germline-derived CDR1 and CDR2 are MDHEN and SYDVKM. The CDR3 here is CASSSGQSNSPLHF. CDR3 in DNA: TGTGCCAGCAGTTCGGGACAGAGTAATTCACCCCTCCACTTT. Using reference TRBV28 and TRBJ1-6 for the parts outside the CDR3, the full variable domain is DVKVTQSSRYLVKRTGEKVFLECVQDMDHENMFWYRQDPGLGLRLIYFSYDVKMKEKGDIPEGYSVSREKKERFSLILESASTNQTSMYLCASSSGQSNSPLHFGNGTRLTVT.

The chain combines TRBV7-9 with TRBJ2-7; D gene unclear. CDR1 is SEHNR and CDR2 is FQNEAQ in the germline V gene (reference sequence). The CDR3 runs to 12 residues. Trimming cost V 1 base and J 2 bases, with 3 bases left between them. CDR3 residues: CASSLVTYEQYF. CDR3 nucleotides: TGTGCCAGCAGCTTAGTAACCTACGAGCAGTACTTC.

The rearrangement joins TRBV6-1 to TRBJ1-4; no reliable D call. CDR1 is MNHNS and CDR2 is SASEGT in the germline V gene. Trimming removed 10 bases from V and 4 bases from J, with 16 bases in between. The CDR3 runs to 14 residues. The CDR3 loop is CATGSGQINEKLFF. CDR3 in DNA: TGTGCCACTGGAAGCGGCCAGATTAATGAAAAACTGTTTTTT.

There are a few counts of this clone. The chain couples TRBV6-4 to TRBJ1-1; D gene unclear. The V and J ends lost 2 bases and 1 base respectively, with 5 bases between them. Germline CDR1 MRHNA, CDR2 SNTAGT. The CDR3 is 13 residues long. CDR3 in amino acids: CASSDGRNTEAFF. For the CDR3, the DNA is TGTGCCAGCAGTGACGGCAGGAACACTGAAGCTTTCTTT.

The chain carries TRBV6-5 and TRBJ2-2; 11 positions agree with TRBD2. Per the germline V gene, CDR1 is MNHEY and CDR2 is SVGAGI. V dropped 2 bases and J dropped 6; count of bases not matched to a gene: 5. The CDR3 covers 16 residues. The CDR3 DNA is TGTGCCAGCAGTTACGGTCTAGCGGGGGGTTCCGGGGAGCTGTTTTTT. This sequence encodes CASSYGLAGGSGELFF.

The sample holds a few counts of this clone. In DNA, the CDR3 is TGTGCCAGCTCACCCGGGGGACCACCGACCCAGTACTTC. Its protein product is CASSPGGPPTQYF. This chain links TRBV18 with TRBJ2-5; D is possibly TRBD2 (6 bases). Germline CDR1 and CDR2: KGHSH and LQKENI. This CDR3 has 13 residues. Trimming removed 3 bases at V and 7 bases at J, with 12 bases between.

This chain's CDR3 is CAWTRPDRTNSPLHF. The CDR3 region has the DNA TGTGCCTGGACCCGCCCCGACAGGACAAATTCACCCCTCCACTTT. The chain carries TRBV30 and TRBJ1-6, with TRBD1 as a possible D gene (6 bases). CDR3 length: 15 residues. The germline gives CDR1 GTSNPN, CDR2 SVGIG (reference sequence). V was shortened by 4 bases and J by 7 bases, with 17 bases between the two germline ends.

The chain combines TRBV7-6 with TRBJ2-1, with 10 bases lining up with TRBD2. This CDR3 is 18 amino acids long. In germline, CDR1 is SGHVS, CDR2 FNYEAQ. V dropped 5 bases and J dropped 4; count of bases not matched to a gene: 14. This CDR3 reads CASSPRGGSGGAYNEQFF. In DNA, the CDR3 is TGTGCCAGCAGCCCCAGGGGAGGCAGCGGGGGGGCTTACAATGAGCAGTTCTTC.

This chain joins TRBV4-3 and TRBJ1-1; D ambiguous. The CDR3 is 14 residues long. CDR1 and CDR2 from the germline V gene are LGHNA and YSLEER. Trimming pared 4 bases from V and 2 bases from J, leaving 11 bases between. The CDR3: CASSPRDTNTEAFF. CDR3 in DNA: TGCGCCAGCAGCCCAAGAGACACTAACACTGAAGCTTTCTTT.

The chain joins TRBV7-9 to TRBJ1-2; D gene uncertain. The CDR3 has 14 residues. CDR1 is SEHNR, CDR2 FQNEAQ, per germline (reference sequence). Trimming cost V 2 bases and J 6 bases, with 13 bases left between them. The CDR3 loop is CASSLRGGSDGYTF. The CDR3 coding sequence is TGTGCCAGCAGCTTACGGGGAGGTAGCGATGGCTACACCTTC.